Presented here are 12 T cell receptor beta chains from one specimen sequenced in a study of PD-L1 blockade in urothelial cancer. The protocol was immunoSEQ multiplex PCR, while the TCRdb copy is restricted to in-frame clones and leaves out a portion. Of roughly 100,000 clones listed, over 75% are singletons. The sequenced sample was PBMCs, obtained around atezolizumab (anti-PD-L1) treatment. The receptors were sampled from a man aged 45-60 years with urothelial cancer.

The V gene is TRBV5-6, the J gene TRBJ2-2, with D perhaps TRBD1 (5 bases). This CDR3 spans 17 amino acids. Germline CDR1 and CDR2: SGHDT and YYEEEE. The germline V and J ends were trimmed by 2 bases and 1 base, with 15 bases remaining between them. The CDR3 loop reads CASSFLGHGRNTGELFF. The CDR3 coding sequence is TGTGCCAGCAGCTTCCTCGGACACGGGCGGAACACCGGGGAGCTGTTTTTT.

The chain is built from TRBV5-1 and TRBJ2-2; TRBD1 might be the D (6 bases). The V gene lost 3 bases and the J gene lost 0 bases, with 9 bases spanning the gap. Germline V gives CDR1 SGHRS, CDR2 YFSETQ. The CDR3 extends over 15 amino acids. The CDR3, as DNA: TGCGCCAGCAGCTGGGACATCTCGAACACCGGGGAGCTGTTTTTT. Protein: CASSWDISNTGELFF.

The chain carries TRBV6-6 and TRBJ1-6; D is undetermined. The germline gives CDR1 MNHNY, CDR2 SVGAGI (reference sequence). The CDR3 runs to 16 residues. Trimming took off 5 bases at V and 6 bases at J, with 17 bases between the two ends. In nucleotides, the CDR3 is TGTGCCAGCAGTACCCCGACGAGAGGCGGTAATTCACCCCTCCACTTT. Amino acids: CASSTPTRGGNSPLHF.

This clone was found a few times. The chain employs TRBV27 and TRBJ2-7, with unresolved D. CDR3 length: 13 residues. The V and J ends lost 2 bases and 6 bases respectively, with 11 bases between them. Germline CDR1 and CDR2: MNHEY and SMNVEV (reference sequence). The CDR3 loop reads CASSLTGPVEQYF. The CDR3, as DNA: TGTGCCAGCAGTTTAACCGGTCCTGTCGAGCAGTACTTC.

This clone was observed a few times. The chain couples TRBV14 to TRBJ1-5, with D unresolved. Germline V gene lookup returns CDR1 SGHDN and CDR2 FVKESK. The CDR3 is 17 amino acids. V shed 1 base and J shed 0 bases, with 13 bases lying between them. The CDR3 coding sequence is TGTGCCAGCAGCCAAGTGTTTCGGGAGAATAGCAATCAGCCCCAGCATTTT. Its translation: CASSQVFRENSNQPQHF.

The chain is built from TRBV5-1 and TRBJ2-3; 14 bases map to TRBD2. This CDR3 has 17 amino acids. The V segment lost 5 bases and the J segment 4 bases; nucleotides outside the gene matches: 9. Germline CDR1 reads SGHRS; CDR2 reads YFSETQ. The CDR3 loop is CASSRLAGGGAPDTQYF. In DNA, the CDR3 is TGCGCCAGCAGTCGACTAGCGGGAGGGGGGGCCCCAGATACGCAGTATTTT.

The chain combines TRBV28 with TRBJ1-1; no reliable D call. The CDR3 contains 11 residues. Germline CDR1 is MDHEN and CDR2 is SYDVKM. V was clipped by 10 bases and J by 1 base, with 7 bases between them. CDR3 in amino acids: CATLGNTEAFF. CDR3 DNA: TGTGCCACCCTAGGGAACACTGAAGCTTTCTTT.

The J gene is TRBJ2-2, the V gene TRBV13, with 7 bases matching TRBD2. The CDR3 extends over 16 amino acids. Trimming cost V 3 bases and J 4 bases; bases outside gene matches: 8. Germline V gene lookup returns CDR1 PRHDT and CDR2 FYEKMQ (reference sequence). This CDR3 is CASSFIGLETTGELFF. The CDR3 nucleotides read TGTGCCAGCAGCTTCATCGGACTAGAGACCACCGGGGAGCTGTTTTTT. Using reference TRBV13 and TRBJ2-2 for the parts outside the CDR3, the full variable domain is AAGVIQSPRHLIKEKRETATLKCYPIPRHDTVYWYQQGPGQDPQFLISFYEKMQSDKGSIPDRFSAQQFSDYHSELNMSSLELGDSALYFCASSFIGLETTGELFFGEGSRLTVL.

The DNA of the CDR3 is TGTGCCAGCAGCCAAGAATGGACAGTCTCTGGGGCCAACGTCCTGACTTTC. Protein sequence: CASSQEWTVSGANVLTF. The chain couples TRBV4-2 to TRBJ2-6; tentatively, D is TRBD1 (6 bases). V was clipped by 0 bases and J by 0 bases, with 9 bases between them. The length of the CDR3 is 17 residues. Germline loops: CDR1 LGHNA, CDR2 YNFKEQ.

The chain couples TRBV11-2 to TRBJ2-1; 13 bases line up with TRBD2. CDR1 and CDR2 from the germline V gene are SGHAT and FQNNGV. With 2 bases clipped from V and 8 bases from J, the junction kept 3 bases outside the gene matches. The CDR3 runs 15 residues. The CDR3 here is CASSLPGLAGHEQFF. The CDR3 nucleotides read TGTGCCAGCAGCTTACCGGGACTAGCGGGACATGAGCAGTTCTTC.

The chain carries TRBV5-8 and TRBJ2-5, with a tentative D call TRBD1 (6 bases). The germline V gene encodes CDR1 SGHTS and CDR2 YDEGEE. The CDR3 contains 14 residues. V lost 5 bases, J lost 2 bases, and 13 bases lay in between. CDR3 sequence: CASRIQGWQETQYF. The CDR3 nucleotides are TGTGCCAGCAGGATCCAGGGGTGGCAAGAGACCCAGTACTTC.

V usage is TRBV28 and J usage is TRBJ2-7, with 8 bases aligning to TRBD1. V shed 7 bases, J shed 6 bases, and the junction held 14 bases outside the gene matches. CDR1 is MDHEN and CDR2 is SYDVKM in the germline V gene. This CDR3 contains 15 residues. CDR3 nucleotides: TGTGCCAGCACCAACTCCGGGACAGGACCCTCCGAGCAGTACTTC. It encodes CASTNSGTGPSEQYF. Complete variable domain (other parts from reference TRBV28 and TRBJ2-7): DVKVTQSSRYLVKRTGEKVFLECVQDMDHENMFWYRQDPGLGLRLIYFSYDVKMKEKGDIPEGYSVSREKKERFSLILESASTNQTSMYLCASTNSGTGPSEQYFGPGTRLTVT.